The sequence of this T cell receptor (beta chain) was determined in a study of cytomegalovirus exposure and HLA in healthy donors (dated by TCRdb to 2015 to 2018). General notes on the study: An earlier analysis of 587 of the donors reported 250 to 350 Gb of sequence data and approximately 110 million unique TCR beta sequences from about 200 million T cells. A handful of DR-DQ haplotypes were handled as single units for association and clustering because linkage in the cohort was strong. A later genetic analysis took genome-wide SNP genotypes for about three fifths of the 666 donors and used that subset as a discovery cohort. Every repertoire in the discovery cohort had been generated on one and the same sequencing platform. Donor age, sex, ethnicity and CMV serostatus were compiled alongside the repertoire data. HLA typing included class I and class II loci at four-digit resolution. A separate validation cohort of roughly 120 different subjects was used in addition to the approximately 610-subject first cohort. In an earlier analysis of a few hundred of the donors, high-throughput TCR beta sequencing was used to judge whether each TCR beta V gene segment behaved as functional or pseudogenic. The later analysis used no new phenotypic data to find candidate immune exposures, relying instead on TCR beta sequences and their occurrence across donors. Among some 400 genotyped donors of the cohort, an average of roughly 230,000 unique TCR beta nucleotide sequences was sequenced per donor, of which 15% to 20% were non-productive. High-throughput TCR immunosequencing, statistical association of individual TCRs with disease status, and machine learning were combined to predict cytomegalovirus infection status. The study aimed to test whether signatures of past pathogen exposure could be identified by cataloging public T cell receptors. Among the roughly 370 genotyped donors, about 85% belonged to the genetic ancestry cluster associated with self-reported Caucasian donors. Typing coverage varied by locus: roughly 620-630 donors for A, B, C, DRB1 and DQB1; roughly 500 for DQA1; around 610 for DPA1; around 490 for DPB1. Using immunosequencing, the study profiled T cell repertoires from roughly 650 subjects and related those repertoires to cytomegalovirus serostatus. A later analysis re-examined previously published TCR beta repertoires from roughly 650 donors and added high-resolution HLA genotyping to investigate patterns of TCR occurrence. Roughly 300 gigabases of sequencing data and around 87 million unique TCR sequences were included in an early release covering 550 to 800 HLA-typed donors. Summary of the overall study and its limitations: In both the original and validation cohorts, the classifier was reported to diagnose cytomegalovirus status with high specificity and sensitivity. The only immune exposure information available for the cohort was CMV serostatus. In this cohort, only TCR beta chains were sequenced, and detectable features were limited by the absence of alpha or paired-chain data. The authors suggested that the approach could potentially be extended to other disease states and immunological phenotypes. The study gave a list of about 170 TCR beta chains associated with cytomegalovirus. A group of highly shared sequence variants was considered likely to be a technical artifact of the sequencing pipeline. V-gene and J-gene trimming of TCR beta chains was associated with a missense DCLRE1C variant in a later genetic analysis, and the association was replicated in an independent cohort. Because HLA typing was missing for some donors at each locus, association tests included only the typed subset. A further reported finding was that TCR beta sequences accurately predicted the HLA-A and HLA-B alleles for most subjects in the first cohort. The presence/absence analyses assumed that sequencing depth was roughly uniform across donors, and that assumption may not be true. In a later analysis, the rate of TCR association differed among HLA loci, with DRB1 alleles having the most associated TCRs and HLA-C alleles having the fewest. In a later analysis, HLA-associated TCR beta chains showed more clonal expansion and lower generation probabilities than non-associated chains that were equally common. Three of the identified cytomegalovirus-associated TCR beta chains were confirmed in vitro to be specific for cytomegalovirus antigens. Across donors, most TCR sequences were observed very rarely, whereas some public TCRs were present in many individuals. Correlated functional status among segregating V segments might reflect linkage disequilibrium, but an unknown experimental factor could not be ruled out. The earlier analysis of approximately 540 of the donors excluded about 16 rarely observed V segments, including chromosome 9 orphons, because counts were too low. Several of the top co-occurrence clusters appeared to be linked to parvovirus B19, influenza, CMV and Epstein-Barr virus, according to a later analysis. When HLA alleles, especially DR and DQ, strongly co-occurred, TCR associations were difficult to assign to individual alleles. In an earlier analysis of 587 of the donors, most TCR beta V segments appeared in productive rearrangements about 87% or about 30% of the time, broadly matching IMGT annotations. At a false discovery rate of 0.05, a later analysis linked 16,000 or so TCR beta sequences to specific HLA alleles. The 87-base-pair reads could not distinguish some IMGT-functional V segments, including TRBV6-2 and TRBV6-3, so those segments were excluded. Most CMV-associated TCR beta chains appeared to be HLA-restricted in a later analysis, and the HLA associations seemed to be driven largely by CMV exposure. Compared with the approximately 670-donor mean, donors in an Asian-associated ancestry cluster had fewer N-insertions in productive TCRs, according to a later genetic analysis.

The germline V gene specifies SGHDT as CDR1 and YYEEEE as CDR2. The CDR3 sequence holds 14 residues, the cysteine and phenylalanine included. Left in the record is the CDR3 DNA by itself, 42 bases read in frame from the first base. V drops 0 bases and J drops 2 bases, leaving 6 bases in between. On this clone itself: The specificity of this receptor is unknown. No clone much larger than this one lies a single base away; base qualities are absent.

The cohort consisted of 600 to 750 healthy bone marrow donors. All cohort members were sampled while nominally healthy, although unrecorded immune exposures were likely present. The donor tested CMV seronegative and was one of the 352 seronegative cohort members. A peripheral blood sample was collected from each donor, and TCR beta sequencing was performed on peripheral blood mononuclear cells. Genomic DNA was extracted from the blood cell samples with the Qiagen DNeasy Blood Extraction Kit. The method behind the library was the immunoSEQ multiplex PCR assay. For the multiplex PCR, a mixture combining 60 forward primers for TCR Vbeta segments and 13 reverse primers for TCR Jbeta segments was used. Amplification of the CDR3 region of rearranged TCR beta genes was performed with a multiplex PCR assay on genomic DNA. The amplified TCR beta libraries were sequenced on the Illumina HiSeq System as 87-base-pair reads. Per the original workflow: A later analysis tallied some 79 million unique TCR beta chains across the 666 repertoires, and roughly 11 million of those chains were shared by two or more donors. To remove PCR and sequencing errors, raw reads were error-corrected and collapsed into unique sequences using a nearest-neighbor algorithm that merged closely related sequences. Alignment of CDR3 sequences to IMGT reference sequences was used to assign V, D and J gene segments. Each retained sequence needed at least a six-nucleotide match to both a V gene segment and a J gene segment. A rearrangement counted as productive if the CDR3 had no stop codons and remained in frame with V and J, and every other rearrangement counted as non-productive. Following IMGT convention, CDR3 was defined as the stretch from the second conserved V-encoded cysteine to the conserved J-encoded phenylalanine. In an earlier analysis of approximately 500 of the donors, sequences lacking an unambiguous match to a single V gene segment were excluded. In an earlier analysis of approximately 560 of the donors, a V segment was called functional when productive rearrangements were above 56.7%, and segregating when the standard deviation between donors exceeded 5%. A statistical classification framework was built to diagnose cytomegalovirus status from the catalog of TCR beta chain sequences. In a later analysis, TCR nucleotide sequences were compared against IMGT/GENE-DB human TR gene sequences so that V and J genes could be assigned. In a later analysis, CDR3 sequences and most-parsimonious VDJ recombination scenarios were assigned using the TCRdist pipeline. In a later analysis, each TCR beta chain was defined by its CDR3 amino acid sequence together with its V-gene family, and reads without a unique V-gene family were excluded. To address suspected cross-contamination and a sequencing artifact, a later analysis removed 450 to 700 highly shared, low-generation-probability nucleotide sequences. In a later analysis, a clonal expansion index was calculated for each public chain from normalized within-repertoire ranks of inferred template counts. In a later analysis, generation probabilities were computed using a VDJ recombination model fitted to out-of-frame rearrangements, and the results were checked against IGoR. Hypergeometric tests were used in a later analysis to score TCR-TCR, TCR-HLA and TCR-CMV co-occurrence, with a repertoire-size bias correction applied to the TCR pairs. To estimate false discovery rates, a later analysis permuted the HLA or CMV assignments 20 times. A later analysis grouped co-occurring TCRs with DBSCAN, adding TCRdist sequence similarity when clustering within HLA-allele-positive subsets. Repertoires with fewer than 30,000 or more than 120,000 public chains were left out of co-occurrence clustering, as were five repertoires with anomalous nucleotide sharing. Imported from immuneACCESS, the table was reduced by TCRdb to in-frame sequences with V and J called. These copies leave out some clones; in studies compared against another copy, an unresolved V gene accounts for under half, and the cause of the remainder is not known. Clonal size and the V and J genes are those of that table, whereas D and trimming came from the DNA. Counted in this sample were 150,000 to 200,000 clones; less than 90% of them appeared once. The ten largest clones capture 1.9% of the sample.

The material sequenced was PBMCs. Recombination joined TRBV5-6 with TRBJ2-1; the D gene assignment is ambiguous. The TCR was taken from a man aged 18-30 years in good health and CMV-seronegative. The CDR3 protein: CASSLGGAYNEQFF. DNA sequence: TGTGCCAGCAGCTTGGGTGGAGCCTACAATGAGCAGTTCTTC.